The 8 T cell receptor beta chains below all came from one sample that was sequenced in a study of molecular identifiers for immune sequencing clone quantification. TCRdb re-analysed the PCR reads in MiXCR, keeping a single row per CDR3 protein. Of around 460,000 distinct CDR3 sequences in the sample, around 23% were seen once. The sample comprised naive CD8+ T cells from blood, with Jurkat cell RNA spiked in. Documented subset: FACS-sorted CD8+CD4-CCR7+CD45RA+ naive T cells. These receptors all stem from a human donor in good health. Some libraries in this study had Jurkat cell RNA spiked in.

This clonotype was seen once. This may be a read error: a much more frequent sequence differs by one nucleotide. The chain employs TRBV5-1 and TRBJ2-3, with D perhaps given as TRBD1 or TRBD2 (6 bases each). Germline V gives CDR1 SGHRS, CDR2 YFSETQ. V lost 7 bases, J lost 5 bases, and 14 bases lay in between. The length of the CDR3 is 13 residues. CDR3: CASGEGDLDTQYF. The DNA for the CDR3 is TGCGCCAGCGGCGAGGGGGACTTAGATACGCAGTATTTT.

The chain carries TRBV12-5 and TRBJ1-1; tentatively, D is TRBD1 (5 bases). V lost 5 bases and J lost 5, with 15 bases in between. This CDR3 contains 14 residues. Germline values: CDR1 LGHNT, CDR2 FRNRAP. This chain's CDR3 is CASGLNGGTTEAFF. The CDR3 DNA sequence: TGTGCTAGTGGTCTCAACGGGGGGACTACTGAAGCTTTCTTT.

The gene calls are TRBV4-1 and TRBJ2-3, with TRBD2 identical over 14 bases. Looked up from germline, CDR1 is MGHRA and CDR2 is YSYEKL. This CDR3 has 18 amino acids. The ends lost 2 bases at V and 5 bases at J; junction bases unmatched: 9. CDR3 sequence (DNA): TGCGCCAGCAGCCAACCCACCAGACTAGCGGGAGGGCAAGATACGCAGTATTTT. The encoded protein is CASSQPTRLAGGQDTQYF.

This clonotype turned up a few times. The chain couples TRBV5-6 to TRBJ1-5; D might be TRBD1 (6 bases). Germline lookup yields CDR1 SGHDT and CDR2 YYEEEE. This CDR3 is built from 14 residues. Deletions cut 4 bases from V and 5 bases from J, with 13 bases between. CDR3 residues: CASSKKGEYQPQHF. CDR3 in DNA: TGTGCCAGCAGCAAAAAGGGGGAATATCAGCCCCAGCATTTT.

Points on this clonotype: An end of the junction does not agree with germline; a read error may underlie this. This rearrangement joins TRBV12-3 or TRBV12-4 to TRBJ2-3; D is ambiguous. The CDR3 consists of 13 residues. The CDR3 coding sequence is TGTGCCAGCAGTTTAGAGGGCACAGATGCGCAGTATTTT. It encodes CASSLEGTDAQYF.

V usage is TRBV30 and J usage is TRBJ1-1; D gene uncertain. CDR1 and CDR2 from the germline V gene are GTSNPN and SVGIG (reference sequence). The CDR3 length is 12 residues. The ends were cut back, 5 bases at V and 3 bases at J, with 10 bases in the middle. The DNA of the CDR3 is TGTGCCTGGGACGGTGGTGACACTGAAGCTTTCTTT. Translated, it gives CAWDGGDTEAFF.

The V gene is TRBV10-3, the J gene TRBJ1-3; D unclear. With 2 bases removed from V and 0 bases from J, the gap between germline ends came to 5 bases. The germline gives CDR1 ENHRY, CDR2 SYGVKD. The CDR3 has 14 residues. CDR3 bases: TGTGCCATCAGTGAGGCTAGCTCTGGAAACACCATATATTTT. This translates into CAISEASSGNTIYF.

This clonotype appeared a few times. The V gene is TRBV20-1, the J gene TRBJ1-4, with 9 positions matching TRBD1. There are 13 residues in the CDR3. The V and J ends lost 5 bases and 5 bases, in that order; junction bases with no gene match: 3. Germline V gives CDR1 DFQATT, CDR2 SNEGSKA (reference sequence). The CDR3 DNA follows: TGCAGTGCTCGCGGACAGGGGAATGAAAAACTGTTTTTT. This encodes CSARGQGNEKLFF.